This TCR beta chain was found in a study of blood T cells in healthy people across ages. This clonotype has just a few counts. The target antigen is unknown. The authors drew around 11 milliliters of peripheral blood from each donor. For the second PCR, which ran for about 6 to 11 cycles, a sample-barcoded 5' primer and a J-beta primer mix were used. Tags on each cDNA molecule came from a template-switch adaptor with 12 random nucleotides. Via MiXCR, TCRdb re-called the 5' RACE reads, giving one row per CDR3 protein. Found here are about a million distinct CDR3 sequences, about 48% of them singletons; the top ten hold about an eighth. Study results and limitations: The lack of PBMC sorting stopped any conclusive naive versus antigen-experienced comparison. Higher naive T cell percentage went strongly together with higher TCR beta diversity.

The sequenced sample consisted of blood. The receptor was isolated from a man aged 25 to 40 in good health.

The CDR3, as DNA: TGTGCCAGCAGCTCCAGGGACAGGGCCTCCTACGAGCAGTACTTC. Residues: CASSSRDRASYEQYF. The chain is built from TRBV7-9 and TRBJ2-7; 9 nucleotides agree with TRBD1. CDR1 and CDR2 from the germline V gene are SEHNR and FQNEAQ (reference sequence). The CDR3 loop spans 15 amino acids. Unmatched junction bases numbered 4, after V lost 4 bases and J lost 0 bases.